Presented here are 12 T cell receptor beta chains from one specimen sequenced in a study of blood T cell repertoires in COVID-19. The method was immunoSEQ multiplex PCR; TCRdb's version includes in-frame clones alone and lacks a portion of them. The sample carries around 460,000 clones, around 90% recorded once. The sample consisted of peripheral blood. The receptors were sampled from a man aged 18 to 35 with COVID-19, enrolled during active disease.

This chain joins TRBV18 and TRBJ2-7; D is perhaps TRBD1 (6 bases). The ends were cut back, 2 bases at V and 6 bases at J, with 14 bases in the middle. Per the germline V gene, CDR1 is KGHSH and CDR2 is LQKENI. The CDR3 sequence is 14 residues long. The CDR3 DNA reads TGTGCCAGCTCACCATTCCCTACAGGGTTCGAGCAGTACTTC. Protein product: CASSPFPTGFEQYF.

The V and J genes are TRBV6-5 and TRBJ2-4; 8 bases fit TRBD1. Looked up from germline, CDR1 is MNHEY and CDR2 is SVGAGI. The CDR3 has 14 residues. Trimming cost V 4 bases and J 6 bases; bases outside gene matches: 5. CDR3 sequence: CASSSYDRGNIQYF. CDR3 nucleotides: TGTGCCAGCAGTTCTTATGACAGGGGAAACATTCAGTACTTC.

CDR3 loop: CASSPTGRGYEQYF. The CDR3 DNA follows: TGTGCCAGCAGTCCAACAGGGAGGGGTTACGAGCAGTACTTC. The chain combines TRBV6-5 with TRBJ2-7; TRBD2 is a possible D gene (7 bases). The germline CDR1 and CDR2 sequences are MNHEY and SVGAGI. V lost 5 bases and J 4 bases, leaving 15 bases between the germline ends. The CDR3 extends over 14 amino acids.

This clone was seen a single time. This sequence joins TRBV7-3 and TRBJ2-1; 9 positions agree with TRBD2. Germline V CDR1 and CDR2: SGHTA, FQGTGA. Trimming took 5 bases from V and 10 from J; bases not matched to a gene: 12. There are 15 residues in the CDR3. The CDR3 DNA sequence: TGTGCCAGCAGCCCCCGCCTAGCGGGACCAAGCGAGCAGTTCTTC. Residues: CASSPRLAGPSEQFF.

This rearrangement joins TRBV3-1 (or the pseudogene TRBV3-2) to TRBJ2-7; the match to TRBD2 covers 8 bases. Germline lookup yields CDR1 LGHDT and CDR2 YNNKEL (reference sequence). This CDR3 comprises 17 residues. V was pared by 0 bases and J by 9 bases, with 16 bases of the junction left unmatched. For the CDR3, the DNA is TGTGCCAGCAGCCAAGATAGCCGGAGCGGGAGTTGGGGATTGCAGTACTTC. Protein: CASSQDSRSGSWGLQYF.

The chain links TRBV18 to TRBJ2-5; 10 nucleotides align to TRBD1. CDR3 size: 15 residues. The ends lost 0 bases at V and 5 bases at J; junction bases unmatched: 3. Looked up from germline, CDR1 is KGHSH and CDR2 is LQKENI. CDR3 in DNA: TGTGCCAGCTCACCACCCGGGACAGGGGCGGAGACCCAGTACTTC. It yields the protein CASSPPGTGAETQYF.

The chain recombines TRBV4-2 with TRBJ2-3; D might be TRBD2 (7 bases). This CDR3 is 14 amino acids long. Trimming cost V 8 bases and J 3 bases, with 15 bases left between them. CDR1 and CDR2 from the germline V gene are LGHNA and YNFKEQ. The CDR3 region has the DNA TGTGCCAGCCGGGGGGAAGGGGGAACAGATACGCAGTATTTT. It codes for CASRGEGGTDTQYF.

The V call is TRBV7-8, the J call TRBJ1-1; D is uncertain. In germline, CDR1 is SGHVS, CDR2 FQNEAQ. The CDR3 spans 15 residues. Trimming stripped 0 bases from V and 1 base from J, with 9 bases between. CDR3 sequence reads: CASSLAQVGNTEAFF. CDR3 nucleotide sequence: TGTGCCAGCAGCTTAGCTCAGGTGGGGAACACTGAAGCTTTCTTT. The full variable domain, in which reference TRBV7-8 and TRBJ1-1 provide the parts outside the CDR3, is GAGVSQSPRYKVAKRGQDVALRCDPISGHVSLFWYQQALGQGPEFLTYFQNEAQLDKSGLPSDRFFAERPEGSVSTLKIQRTQQEDSAVYLCASSLAQVGNTEAFFGQGTRLTVV.

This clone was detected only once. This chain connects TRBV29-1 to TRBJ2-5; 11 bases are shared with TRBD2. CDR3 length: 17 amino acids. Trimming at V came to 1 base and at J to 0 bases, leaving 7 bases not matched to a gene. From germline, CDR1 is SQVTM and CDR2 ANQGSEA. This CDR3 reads CSVEVGLAGGYQETQYF. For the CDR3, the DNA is TGCAGCGTTGAAGTGGGTCTAGCGGGAGGTTACCAAGAGACCCAGTACTTC. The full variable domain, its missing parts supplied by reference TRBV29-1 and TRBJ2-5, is SAVISQKPSRDICQRGTSLTIQCQVDSQVTMMFWYRQQPGQSLTLIATANQGSEATYESGFVIDKFPISRPNLTFSTLTVSNMSPEDSSIYLCSVEVGLAGGYQETQYFGPGTRLLVL.

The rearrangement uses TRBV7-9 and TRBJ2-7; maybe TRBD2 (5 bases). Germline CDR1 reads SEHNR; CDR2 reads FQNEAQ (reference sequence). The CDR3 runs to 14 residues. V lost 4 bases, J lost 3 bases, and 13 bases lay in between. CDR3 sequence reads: CASSSFDAGYEQYF. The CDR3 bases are TGTGCCAGCAGCTCCTTCGACGCGGGCTACGAGCAGTACTTC.

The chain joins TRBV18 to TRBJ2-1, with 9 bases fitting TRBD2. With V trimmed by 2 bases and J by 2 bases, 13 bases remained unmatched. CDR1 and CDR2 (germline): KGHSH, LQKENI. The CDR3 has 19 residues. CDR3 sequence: CASSPTGTMTSGPYNEQFF. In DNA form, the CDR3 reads TGTGCCAGCTCACCAACCGGGACAATGACTAGCGGTCCCTACAATGAGCAGTTCTTC.

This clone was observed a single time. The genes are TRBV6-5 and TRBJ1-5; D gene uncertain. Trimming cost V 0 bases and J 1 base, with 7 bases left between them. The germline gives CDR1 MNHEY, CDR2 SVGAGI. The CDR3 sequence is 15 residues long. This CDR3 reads CASSYSRQSNQPQHF. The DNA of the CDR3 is TGTGCCAGCAGTTACTCGCGGCAAAGCAATCAGCCCCAGCATTTT.